This TCR beta chain was identified during a study of shared clonotypes between healthy human individuals (dated by TCRdb to 2018 to 2021). Regarding the complete study: Three men and a couple of women, aged 18 to 49 years, made up the cohort. For each donor, three plates each were used for CD4 naive and CD4 memory, two plates were used for CD8 naive, and one plate was used for CD8 memory. The study deeply sequenced blood TCR repertoires of about 5 healthy adults to estimate repertoire size and the extent of clonotype sharing between individuals. Libraries were prepared and TCR repertoires were sequenced by different laboratories using diverse techniques, in order to increase sequencing depth and limit assay-specific biases. Each donor's leukapheresis produced roughly between roughly 0.85 and 9 billion PBMCs.

The paper's findings and limits, for the study overall: Sampling was limited to blood, and TCR repertoires in tissue likely differ from TCR repertoires in blood. The small number of donors limited the genetic and exposure-history diversity represented. Sharing across several donors was observed for approximately 4.6% of naive CD4, over 3% of naive CD8, around 2.5% of memory CD4, and less than 0.45% of memory CD8 clonotypes. Compared with non-shared clonotypes, the clonotypes found in all four sorted-subset donors had higher generation probabilities. Larger estimated clonotype richness was generally found for naive subsets than for memory subsets. Pairwise subsampling indicated that sequencing depth was expected to affect the degree of clonotype sharing among donors. Incomplete sequencing was indicated by rarefaction of sorted-subset datasets, despite the large sequencing depth.

TCR CDR3 regions were amplified from genomic DNA by multiplex PCR using the deep immunoSEQ assay. For each cell subset, the extracted genomic DNA was distributed evenly across all wells of several immunoSEQ 96-well plates, and each plate served as one replicate. For sorted subsets, roughly 200 ng of genomic DNA, equivalent to 25,000 to 35,000 T cell genomes, went into each replicate PCR. Purified libraries were quantified with a Qubit 3.0 fluorometer, sized on a Bioanalyzer 2100, and re-quantified with the KAPA Library Quantification kit. Every immunoSEQ 96-well plate was sequenced on a separate single-read 150-cycle Illumina NextSeq 550 flow cell. Per the authors' processing: Because only junctional sequences without quality scores were contained in the immunoSEQ output, filtering matching that applied to full-length reads could not be performed. Sequences were annotated with PyIR, a Python wrapper for IgBLAST v1.9, and V/J genes and CDR3 were assigned using IMGT germline references. Any read was removed if the V/J assignment was weak (E-value above 1e-6), the CDR3 was missing, or the read contained stop codons, out-of-frame junctions, or ambiguous translated residues. V3J clonotypes were defined by identical inferred V gene, J gene, and CDR3 amino acid sequence. Percentage overlap between repertoires was calculated by dividing the number of shared unique clonotypes by the size of the smaller repertoire. Three approaches were used to assess repertoire richness: RTK rarefaction, the Chao1 estimator, and Recon v2.1 estimates of unobserved clonotypes. Generation probabilities were computed with OLGA for all TCRbeta clonotypes obtained by the gDNA method from several donors. TCRdb provides this immuneACCESS table in a form limited to in-frame rearrangements. Some clones are lacking; in checked studies, under half of them reflect an unresolved V gene, and why the rest are absent is not known. V and J calls and clone size are copied from that table; D and trimming were computed from the DNA. The sample contains 2 million to 3 million clones, 85% to 95% of them found a single time. Roughly 0.15% of the sample rests with the top ten.

The donors were healthy, HIV-negative adults with no recently reported acute infections or vaccinations. Every donor was a Caucasian adult residing in Nashville, Tennessee, USA. CD4+ T cells were enriched by magnetic negative selection; naive cells were then positively selected on CD45RA, and the negative fraction formed the memory subset. Blood was collected by leukapheresis, and PBMCs were isolated by Ficoll-Histopaque density gradient centrifugation and then cryopreserved in liquid nitrogen vapor phase. Analytical flow cytometry was used to check the purity and quantity of every magnetically sorted T cell population. Genomic DNA was isolated from each sorted fraction and quantified by UV absorbance on a Nanodrop 2000c. The CDR3 measures 11 amino acids from cysteine to phenylalanine. The sequence is cut down to CDR3 DNA, 33 bases in frame from base 1. V loses 10 bases, J loses 9 bases, and the germline ends lie 13 bases apart. Via the germline V gene, CDR1 is MDHEN and CDR2 SYDVKM.

On this clone: No cognate antigen has been identified for it. Per-base quality was not reported, and no clone a single base away is much larger than it.

This TCR derives from a man between 18 and 29 years old in good health. The sequence links TRBV28 to TRBJ2-1, with a tentative D gene TRBD1 over 5 matching bases. The material sequenced was naive CD4+ T cells sorted from blood. The sample's cell subset or site, from its label and the paper: CD45RA+ positively selected. The bases read TGTGCCAACCCAGTAGGGGTTGAGCAGTTCTTC. Translated, it reads CANPVGVEQFF.